This TCR beta chain stems from a study of CD8 T cell repertoires and HIV-1 epitope variants. Overall study: A 10-day culture received IL-2, IL-7 and IL-15 on days 3 and 7. Study-wide findings and caveats: Most of the nine antigen-specific clonotypes appeared cross-reactive to autologous or escape variants.

The method was immunoSEQ multiplex PCR; TCRdb's version includes in-frame clones alone and lacks a portion of them. Of over 5,000 clones in the sample, about 60% were seen once. About this clone: Its antigen is not identified.

The CDR3 length is 12 residues. V was trimmed by 3 bases and J by 6 bases, leaving 8 bases between them. Looked up from germline, CDR1 is SGHTA and CDR2 is FQGNSA. The sequenced sample consisted of cultured CD8+ T cells derived from PBMCs. The chain uses TRBV7-2 and TRBJ1-1; D is ambiguous. This receptor was obtained from a male donor with HIV. The CDR3 sequence: CASSLGNPEAFF. The CDR3 DNA sequence: TGTGCCAGCAGCTTGGGTAACCCTGAAGCTTTCTTT. Variable domain in full (rest from reference TRBV7-2 and TRBJ1-1): GAGVSQSPSNKVTEKGKDVELRCDPISGHTALYWYRQSLGQGLEFLIYFQGNSAPDKSGLPSDRFSAERTGGSVSTLTIQRTQQEDSAVYLCASSLGNPEAFFGQGTRLTVV.